A single sample is the source of the 26 T cell receptor beta chains below, sequenced in a study of cytomegalovirus exposure and HLA in healthy donors. PCR used 60 Vbeta primers and 13 Jbeta primers. TCRdb keeps only in-frame clones here, not all; method: immunoSEQ multiplex PCR. The repertoire table contains around 160,000 clones. Sequenced: PBMCs. These receptors were obtained from a woman aged 45-60 years in good health and CMV-seronegative.

The chain links TRBV9 to TRBJ2-7; tentative D call: TRBD2 (5 bases). The CDR3 consists of 15 residues. Germline assignment: CDR1 SGDLS and CDR2 YYNGEE. V gave up 0 bases and J gave up 2 bases, with 12 bases separating them. The CDR3 DNA sequence: TGTGCCAGCAGCGTAGGAGGTAGCGAGACCTACGAGCAGTACTTC. It codes for CASSVGGSETYEQYF. Together with reference TRBV9 and TRBJ2-7, the CDR3 gives the full variable domain: DSGVTQTPKHLITATGQRVTLRCSPRSGDLSVYWYQQSLDQGLQFLIQYYNGEERAKGNILERFSAQQFPDLHSELNLSSLELGDSALYFCASSVGGSETYEQYFGPGTRLTVT.

The rearrangement joins TRBV14 to TRBJ2-1; 9 nucleotides match TRBD1. Trimming cost V 2 bases and J 0 bases; bases outside gene matches: 11. The CDR3 runs 19 residues. Germline CDR1 is SGHDN and CDR2 is FVKESK. CDR3 residues: CASSQYRGLGSGSYNEQFF. DNA of the CDR3: TGTGCCAGCAGCCAATACAGGGGGCTAGGGAGTGGCTCCTACAATGAGCAGTTCTTC.

This rearrangement joins TRBV9 to TRBJ2-3, with D possibly being TRBD1 (6 bases). This CDR3 has 14 residues. Trimming took off 3 bases at V and 6 bases at J, with 14 bases between the two ends. Germline V gene sequence: CDR1 SGDLS, CDR2 YYNGEE. This CDR3 reads CASSAQSTGDTQYF. DNA for the CDR3: TGTGCCAGCAGCGCTCAGTCCACAGGGGATACGCAGTATTTT.

V and J are TRBV7-8 and TRBJ1-5; TRBD1 matches at 8 bases. Germline trimming cut 3 bases from V and 8 bases from J; bases unmatched to any gene: 6. The CDR3 runs 14 residues. Germline values: CDR1 SGHVS, CDR2 FQNEAQ. The CDR3 nucleotides read TGTGCCAGCAGCTTGCAGGGGGCTATTGAGCCCCAGCATTTT. Amino acids: CASSLQGAIEPQHF.

The chain uses TRBV14 and TRBJ1-6; 8 bases map to TRBD1. From germline, CDR1 is SGHDN and CDR2 FVKESK. Trimming cost V 0 bases and J 10 bases; bases outside gene matches: 8. The length of the CDR3 is 16 residues. The CDR3 loop reads CASSQDTGQGRSPLHF. As DNA, the CDR3 is TGTGCCAGCAGCCAAGATACCGGACAGGGCAGATCACCCCTCCACTTT.

The chain combines TRBV5-4 with TRBJ1-1; D remains unclear. The CDR3 loop spans 11 amino acids. V lost 3 bases, J lost 4 bases, and 4 bases lay in between. From germline, CDR1 is SGHNT and CDR2 YYREEE (reference sequence). Written as DNA, the CDR3 is TGTGCCAGCAGCTCTTTCACTGAAGCTTTCTTT. Protein: CASSSFTEAFF.

The rearrangement uses TRBV28 and TRBJ1-5; the D is unclear. CDR3 length equals 11 residues. Trimming stripped 10 bases from V and 6 bases from J, with 10 bases between. The germline V gene encodes CDR1 MDHEN and CDR2 SYDVKM. CDR3 nucleotide sequence: TGTGCCACATCCACGGGTCAGCCCCAGCATTTT. This codes for CATSTGQPQHF.

CDR3 region: CAWSRAYTEAFF. The CDR3 coding sequence is TGTGCCTGGAGTCGAGCATACACTGAAGCTTTCTTT. V is TRBV30 and J is TRBJ1-1; D unclear. Germline-derived CDR1 and CDR2 are GTSNPN and SVGIG (reference sequence). The ends were cut back, 2 bases at V and 3 bases at J, with 7 bases in the middle. The CDR3 has 12 residues. Looking up the rest from reference TRBV30 and TRBJ1-1 gives the full variable domain: SQTIHQWPATLVQPVGSPLSLECTVEGTSNPNLYWYRQAAGRGLQLLFYSVGIGQISSEVPQNLSASRPQDRQFILSSKKLLLSDSGFYLCAWSRAYTEAFFGQGTRLTVV.

The rearrangement uses TRBV6-1 and TRBJ1-2; the D is unclear. The germline V gene has CDR1 MNHNS and CDR2 SASEGT. Trimming removed 0 bases at V and 4 bases at J, with 9 bases between. This CDR3 is built from 14 residues. The CDR3 sequence is CASSEAPQIYGYTF. In nucleotides, the CDR3 is TGTGCCAGCAGTGAAGCCCCACAGATCTATGGCTACACCTTC.

The chain has TRBV9 and TRBJ2-1; TRBD1 aligns across 10 bases. The CDR3 has 16 residues. V lost 3 bases to trimming and J lost 7 bases; unmatched junction nucleotides: 10. Germline CDR1 and CDR2: SGDLS and YYNGEE. The CDR3 reads CASSEGGTGVGNEQFF. The CDR3 region has the DNA TGTGCCAGCAGCGAGGGTGGGACAGGGGTAGGGAATGAGCAGTTCTTC.

The rearrangement uses TRBV10-3 and TRBJ1-5; 10 positions match TRBD1. The CDR3 is 17 amino acids. CDR1 is ENHRY, CDR2 SYGVKD, per germline. V was pared by 3 bases and J by 3 bases, with 8 bases of the junction left unmatched. The CDR3 bases are TGTGCCATCAGTGACCCCGGGACAGGGGCCGACAATCAGCCCCAGCATTTT. It is translated as CAISDPGTGADNQPQHF.

This sequence joins TRBV4-3 and TRBJ2-3; unclear D gene. The CDR3 has 15 residues. Germline assignment: CDR1 LGHNA and CDR2 YSLEER. Trimming took 0 bases from V and 4 from J, leaving 11 bases between them. The CDR3 nucleotides read TGCGCCAGCAGCCAAGATTCGAGAGTCGCAGATACGCAGTATTTT. It is translated as CASSQDSRVADTQYF.

The chain is built from TRBV7-9 and TRBJ2-7; 12 bases align to TRBD1. CDR3 length equals 15 residues. With 5 bases clipped from V and 3 bases from J, the junction kept 5 bases outside the gene matches. CDR1 SEHNR and CDR2 FQNEAQ come from the germline V gene (reference sequence). The CDR3 loop reads CASSTRDRGLYEQYF. As DNA, the CDR3 is TGTGCCAGCAGCACCCGGGACAGGGGGCTCTACGAGCAGTACTTC.

The chain couples TRBV7-8 to TRBJ2-7, with TRBD1 identical over 10 bases. CDR3 length: 15 amino acids. Germline V gene data show CDR1 as SGHVS and CDR2 as FQNEAQ. Unmatched junction bases numbered 9, after V lost 7 bases and J lost 3 bases. CDR3 sequence reads: CASIPGRDRGYEQYF. In DNA form, the CDR3 reads TGTGCCAGCATCCCTGGCCGGGACAGGGGCTACGAGCAGTACTTC.

CDR3 loop: CASSLGDRGQLNIQYF. DNA of the CDR3: TGTGCCAGCAGCTTGGGGGACAGGGGGCAGTTGAACATTCAGTACTTC. The chain joins TRBV5-6 to TRBJ2-4; 12 bases line up with TRBD1. Trimming at V came to 0 bases and at J to 7 bases, leaving 5 bases not matched to a gene. Germline loops: CDR1 SGHDT, CDR2 YYEEEE. This CDR3 is built from 16 residues.

This chain uses TRBV13 with TRBJ2-1; 12 bases align to TRBD2. From germline, CDR1 is PRHDT and CDR2 FYEKMQ (reference sequence). The CDR3 has 16 amino acids. V gave up 3 bases and J gave up 8 bases; unmatched junction bases: 8. In nucleotides, the CDR3 is TGTGCCAGCAGCTTCTTCCTAGCGGGAGGGGGGGATGAGCAGTTCTTC. Amino acid sequence: CASSFFLAGGGDEQFF.

The rearrangement joins TRBV6-5 to TRBJ1-2, with D maybe TRBD1 (5 bases). Deletions cut 5 bases from V and 2 bases from J, with 6 bases between. This CDR3 is built from 12 residues. Germline V gene lookup returns CDR1 MNHEY and CDR2 SVGAGI. Here the CDR3 reads CASSDRNYGYTF. CDR3 DNA: TGTGCCAGCAGTGACAGAAACTATGGCTACACCTTC.

The V call is TRBV10-1, the J call TRBJ2-3; no clear D gene. The V gene lost 10 bases and the J gene lost 5 bases, with 10 bases spanning the gap. Per the germline V gene, CDR1 is WNHNN and CDR2 is SYGVQD (reference sequence). This CDR3 has 11 residues. CDR3 coding DNA: TGCGCCATCATCCCCAGAGATACGCAGTATTTT. Its protein is CAIIPRDTQYF.

The gene calls are TRBV30 and TRBJ1-2; 7 positions agree with TRBD1. The trim removed 5 bases at V and 5 bases at J, leaving 17 bases unmatched. Germline assignment: CDR1 GTSNPN and CDR2 SVGIG (reference sequence). The CDR3 loop spans 16 amino acids. The CDR3 DNA reads TGTGCCTGGGACCGGGACAGAAGGTCCTCACATTATGGCTACACCTTC. Its translation is CAWDRDRRSSHYGYTF.

The V gene is TRBV5-1, the J gene TRBJ2-3; 8 nucleotides match TRBD1. Germline V gene data show CDR1 as SGHRS and CDR2 as YFSETQ. J gave up 4 bases and V 3 bases, and 7 bases lay outside the gene matches. This CDR3 has 15 residues. The CDR3 region has the DNA TGCGCCAGCAGCTCCGGACAGGGCGCTCCAGATACGCAGTATTTT. As protein: CASSSGQGAPDTQYF.

The CDR3 sequence: CASSQGRQGVTEAFF. DNA of the CDR3: TGTGCCAGCAGCCAAGGGAGGCAGGGGGTGACTGAAGCTTTCTTT. The chain carries TRBV4-2 and TRBJ1-1, with 7 bases aligning to TRBD1. The CDR3 totals 15 residues. V shed 1 base, J shed 5 bases, and the junction held 7 bases outside the gene matches. The germline V gene encodes CDR1 LGHNA and CDR2 YNFKEQ.

The rearrangement links TRBV27 to TRBJ1-5; D is unclear. The CDR3 loop spans 13 amino acids. Germline V lookup: CDR1 MNHEY, CDR2 SMNVEV (reference sequence). The ends were cut back, 3 bases at V and 6 bases at J, with 9 bases in the middle. The DNA for the CDR3 is TGTGCCAGCAGTTTCCGTAACGGTCAGCCCCAGCATTTT. It codes for CASSFRNGQPQHF.

V gene TRBV30 combines with J gene TRBJ1-6; 8 positions agree with TRBD1. J was trimmed by 3 bases and V by 6 bases; bases with no gene match: 4. The CDR3 consists of 14 residues. The germline V gene encodes CDR1 GTSNPN and CDR2 SVGIG (reference sequence). Here the CDR3 DNA reads TGTGCCTGTATTGGGACAGGCTATAATTCACCCCTCCACTTT. It specifies CACIGTGYNSPLHF.

J is TRBJ2-2 and V is TRBV7-9; no definite D call. Germline CDR1 reads SEHNR; CDR2 reads FQNEAQ (reference sequence). The V gene lost 0 bases and the J gene lost 2 bases, with 13 bases spanning the gap. The CDR3 runs to 17 residues. CDR3 region: CASSLAHLQSNTGELFF. In DNA, the CDR3 is TGTGCCAGCAGCTTAGCCCACTTACAGAGTAACACCGGGGAGCTGTTTTTT.

The chain uses TRBV4-1 and TRBJ1-2; 7 nucleotides match TRBD1. CDR3 length: 15 residues. V lost 2 bases to trimming and J lost 5 bases; unmatched junction nucleotides: 8. The germline gives CDR1 MGHRA, CDR2 YSYEKL. This chain's CDR3 is CASSQQQGLRYGYTF. The CDR3 DNA follows: TGCGCCAGCAGCCAACAACAGGGGCTGCGGTATGGCTACACCTTC.

V gene TRBV28 combines with J gene TRBJ2-5; no clear D gene. This CDR3 is 11 amino acids long. Germline CDR1 reads MDHEN; CDR2 reads SYDVKM. The V and J ends lost 5 bases and 4 bases respectively, with 5 bases between them. The CDR3 DNA sequence: TGTGCCAGCAGTCTCTTAGAGACCCAGTACTTC. The encoded protein is CASSLLETQYF.